A single sample gave rise to the 15 T cell receptor beta chains below, sequenced in a study of blood T cell repertoires in COVID-19. The table came from immunoSEQ multiplex PCR; TCRdb's copy has only in-frame clones and leaves some out. Among 140,000 or so clones listed, 84% were seen once. Specimen: peripheral blood. These receptors originate from a man aged 25 to 40 with COVID-19, enrolled during active disease.

The chain has TRBV6-5 and TRBJ2-1; D possibly corresponds to TRBD2 (6 bases). V lost 6 bases to trimming and J lost 6 bases, with 9 bases between them. Germline assignment: CDR1 MNHEY and CDR2 SVGAGI. The CDR3 runs to 12 residues. For the CDR3, the DNA is TGTGCCAGCAGGGGAGGACGCAATGAGCAGTTCTTC. Residues: CASRGGRNEQFF.

This clone was observed once. The rearrangement joins TRBV18 to TRBJ2-1; possible D gene TRBD2, 6 bases. This CDR3 has 15 amino acids. The ends were cut back, 3 bases at V and 1 base at J, with 10 bases in the middle. Germline-derived CDR1 and CDR2 are KGHSH and LQKENI. The CDR3 sequence: CASSPSGESYNEQFF. The DNA for the CDR3 is TGTGCCAGCTCACCTTCGGGAGAGTCCTACAATGAGCAGTTCTTC. Supplemented by reference TRBV18 and TRBJ2-1, the full variable domain reads NAGVMQNPRHLVRRRGQEARLRCSPMKGHSHVYWYRQLPEEGLKFMVYLQKENIIDESGMPKERFSAEFPKEGPSILRIQQVVRGDSAAYFCASSPSGESYNEQFFGPGTRLTVL.

The chain uses TRBV5-4 and TRBJ2-3; no clear D gene. The CDR3 is 13 residues long. Trimming stripped 4 bases from V and 0 bases from J, with 6 bases between. Germline values: CDR1 SGHNT, CDR2 YYREEE (reference sequence). CDR3 bases: TGTGCCAGCAGCGCCACTAGCACAGATACGCAGTATTTT. It encodes CASSATSTDTQYF.

V usage is TRBV11-2 and J usage is TRBJ2-3; weak D call: TRBD2 (6 bases). Germline values: CDR1 SGHAT, CDR2 FQNNGV. The CDR3 consists of 14 residues. Between the trimmed V and J ends, which lost 5 bases and 0 bases, there was a span of 9 bases. The CDR3 is CASSPGTSTDTQYF. CDR3 in DNA: TGTGCCAGCAGCCCCGGGACTAGCACAGATACGCAGTATTTT. Full variable domain (outside the CDR3, taken from reference TRBV11-2 and TRBJ2-3): EAGVAQSPRYKIIEKRQSVAFWCNPISGHATLYWYQQILGQGPKLLIQFQNNGVVDDSQLPKDRFSAERLKGVDSTLKIQPAKLEDSAVYLCASSPGTSTDTQYFGPGTRLTVL.

The genes are TRBV6-2 or TRBV6-3 and TRBJ2-3; 8 nucleotides align to TRBD2. CDR3 length equals 16 residues. CDR1 is MNHEY, CDR2 SVGEGT, per germline. V was clipped by 5 bases and J by 5 bases; unmatched bases: 12. The CDR3 nucleotides are TGTGCCAGCAGTCCGATAGGGTCCAGCGGGAGAGATACGCAGTATTTT. Encoded protein: CASSPIGSSGRDTQYF.

The chain links TRBV21-1 to TRBJ2-4; the DNA was not compared with TRBD2, the D call given in the table. TRBV21-1 is a pseudogene segment. The CDR3 extends over 15 amino acids. CDR3 DNA sequence: TGTGCCAGCAGCAAAGCGCGGGCAGAGCAAAACATTCAGTACTTC. Translated, it gives CASSKARAEQNIQYF.

The chain has TRBV7-7 and TRBJ1-4; the match to TRBD1 covers 7 bases. Germline CDR1 reads SSHAT; CDR2 reads FNYEAQ (reference sequence). This CDR3 contains 16 residues. CDR3: CAATARGSRSNEKLFF. The DNA for the CDR3 is TGTGCTGCTACCGCCAGGGGGTCGCGGTCTAATGAAAAACTGTTTTTT.

The rearrangement joins TRBV2 to TRBJ1-2; D is ambiguous. The CDR3 has 13 residues. Deletions cut 8 bases from V and 0 bases from J, with 10 bases between. Germline lookup yields CDR1 SNHLY and CDR2 FYNNEI. The CDR3 spells CASGQTPNYGYTF. The CDR3 DNA follows: TGTGCCAGCGGGCAGACACCTAACTATGGCTACACCTTC.

The chain uses TRBV28 and TRBJ1-2, with TRBD1 as a possible D gene (5 bases). The length of the CDR3 is 14 residues. The germline V gene encodes CDR1 MDHEN and CDR2 SYDVKM. Trimming removed 6 bases from V and 4 bases from J, with 15 bases in between. CDR3 region: CASSLIDSVYGYTF. The CDR3 DNA is TGTGCCAGCAGCCTAATAGACAGCGTCTATGGCTACACCTTC.

This chain connects TRBV19 to TRBJ2-7; D possibly corresponds to TRBD2 (5 bases). The CDR3 extends over 15 amino acids. The germline V gene has CDR1 LNHDA and CDR2 SQIVND (reference sequence). The V end was cut by 6 bases, the J end by 0 bases, with 15 bases between. The DNA for the CDR3 is TGTGCCAGTAGCCTATCGGCGGGCGGCTCCTACGAGCAGTACTTC. This gives the protein CASSLSAGGSYEQYF.

J is TRBJ1-2 and V is TRBV19; 10 bases are shared with TRBD1. CDR1 and CDR2 from the germline V gene are LNHDA and SQIVND (reference sequence). Unmatched junction bases numbered 3, after V lost 6 bases and J lost 5 bases. CDR3 length equals 13 residues. The CDR3 DNA reads TGTGCCAGTAGCCGGGACAGGGGTTATGGCTACACCTTC. Protein sequence: CASSRDRGYGYTF.

There are a few counts of this clone. The genes are TRBV10-3 and TRBJ2-2; a possible D gene is TRBD2 (6 bases). This CDR3 has 16 amino acids. Trimming left V 2 bases short and J 4 bases short, with 14 bases between. CDR1 is ENHRY, CDR2 SYGVKD, per germline. CDR3 bases: TGTGCCATCAGTGAGCGGGAGCCACGGGGCACCGGGGAGCTGTTTTTT. Protein sequence: CAISEREPRGTGELFF.

This rearrangement joins TRBV2 to TRBJ2-7; no definite D call. Looked up from germline, CDR1 is SNHLY and CDR2 is FYNNEI. The CDR3 contains 13 residues. V shed 7 bases and J shed 1 base, with 11 bases lying between them. The chain's CDR3 is CASNGDGSYEQYF. The CDR3 nucleotides read TGTGCCAGCAACGGAGACGGTTCCTACGAGCAGTACTTC. The full variable domain, its missing parts supplied by reference TRBV2 and TRBJ2-7, is EPEVTQTPSHQVTQMGQEVILRCVPISNHLYFYWYRQILGQKVEFLVSFYNNEISEKSEIFDDQFSVERPDGSNFTLKIRSTKLEDSAMYFCASNGDGSYEQYFGPGTRLTVT.

The J gene is TRBJ2-1, the V gene TRBV5-4, with TRBD2 matching 16 bases. This CDR3 region has 15 residues. J gave up 9 bases and V 4 bases, and 4 bases lay outside the gene matches. Looked up from germline, CDR1 is SGHNT and CDR2 is YYREEE (reference sequence). CDR3 sequence (DNA): TGTGCCAGCAGCGAGGGACTAGCGGGAGGGAGTGAGCAGTTCTTC. This gives the protein CASSEGLAGGSEQFF.

The rearrangement joins TRBV28 to TRBJ1-1; D gene uncertain. This CDR3 has 10 residues. CDR1 and CDR2 (germline): MDHEN, SYDVKM. The germline V and J ends were trimmed by 8 bases and 9 bases, with 10 bases remaining between them. CDR3 DNA: TGTGCCAGCGGCAGATTCAAAGCTTTCTTT. It is translated as CASGRFKAFF.